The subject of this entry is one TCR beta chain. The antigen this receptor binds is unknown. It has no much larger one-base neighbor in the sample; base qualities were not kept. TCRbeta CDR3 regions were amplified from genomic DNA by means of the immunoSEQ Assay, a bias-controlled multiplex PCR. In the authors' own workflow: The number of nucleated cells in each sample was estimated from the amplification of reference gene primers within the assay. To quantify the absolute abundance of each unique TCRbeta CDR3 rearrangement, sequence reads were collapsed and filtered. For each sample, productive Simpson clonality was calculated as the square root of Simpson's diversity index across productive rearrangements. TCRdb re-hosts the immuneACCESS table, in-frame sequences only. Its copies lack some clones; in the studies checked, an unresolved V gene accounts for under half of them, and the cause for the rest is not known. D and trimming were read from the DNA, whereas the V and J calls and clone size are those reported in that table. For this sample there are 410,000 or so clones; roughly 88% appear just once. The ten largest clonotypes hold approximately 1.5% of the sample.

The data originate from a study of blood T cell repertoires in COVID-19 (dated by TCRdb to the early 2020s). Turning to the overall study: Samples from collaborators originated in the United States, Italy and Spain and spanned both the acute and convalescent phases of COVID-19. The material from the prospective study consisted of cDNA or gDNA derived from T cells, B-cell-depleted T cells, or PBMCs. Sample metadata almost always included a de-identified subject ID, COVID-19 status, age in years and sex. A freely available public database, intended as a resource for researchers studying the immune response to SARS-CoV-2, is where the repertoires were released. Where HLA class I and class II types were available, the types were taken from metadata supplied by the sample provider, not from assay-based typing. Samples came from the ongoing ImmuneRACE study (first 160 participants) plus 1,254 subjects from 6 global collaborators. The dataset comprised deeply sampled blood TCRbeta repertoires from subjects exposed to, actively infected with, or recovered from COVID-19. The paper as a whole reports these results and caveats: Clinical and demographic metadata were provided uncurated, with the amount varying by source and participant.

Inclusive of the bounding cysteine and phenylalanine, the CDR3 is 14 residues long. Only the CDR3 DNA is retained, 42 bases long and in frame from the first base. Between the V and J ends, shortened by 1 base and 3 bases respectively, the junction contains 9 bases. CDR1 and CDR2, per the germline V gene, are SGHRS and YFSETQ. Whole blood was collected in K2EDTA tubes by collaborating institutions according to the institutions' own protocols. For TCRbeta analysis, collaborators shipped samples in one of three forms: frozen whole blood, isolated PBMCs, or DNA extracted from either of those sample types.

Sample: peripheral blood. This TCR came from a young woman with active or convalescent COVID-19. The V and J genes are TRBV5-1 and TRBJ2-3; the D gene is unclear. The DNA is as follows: TGCGCCAGCAGCTTGTCTGGGCGTACAGATACGCAGTATTTT. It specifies CASSLSGRTDTQYF.